These T cell receptor beta chains were read from a single sample in a study of T-cell reconstitution after alpha-beta-depleted transplantation in children. TCRdb re-analysed the PCR reads in MiXCR, keeping a single row per CDR3 protein. Among approximately 200,000 distinct CDR3 sequences listed, roughly 15% were seen once. The sample consisted of PBMCs from the stem cell graft donor, taken from the stem cell graft. The receptors were sampled from a human donor who donated a stem cell graft to a child with acute lymphoblastic leukemia. The CDR3 runs from the conserved cysteine through the conserved F or W. Each record gives: clone size, D gene, J gene, V gene, CDR3 protein, CDR3 DNA. A D gene is named only where the DNA matches it firmly. Expanded clones get a size class; other rows say once, few or many, or leave the size out.

NA | NA | TRBJ2-1 | TRBV6-1 | CASSPSRAWDNEQFF | TGTGCCAGCAGTCCCTCCAGGGCTTGGGACAATGAGCAGTTCTTC
many | NA | TRBJ1-5 | TRBV7-2 | CASSPRHSNQPQHF | TGTGCCAGCAGCCCCAGACATAGCAATCAGCCCCAGCATTTT
few | NA | TRBJ1-6 | TRBV13 | CASKGGARNSPLHF | TGTGCCAGCAAGGGGGGGGCTCGTAATTCACCCCTCCACTTT
many | NA | TRBJ2-4 | TRBV12-3/TRBV12-4 | CASSWAKNIQYF | TGTGCCAGCAGCTGGGCCAAAAACATTCAGTACTTC
many | TRBD2 | TRBJ2-1 | TRBV29-1 | CSVIGTSGFRSSYNEQFF | TGCAGCGTTATTGGGACTAGCGGTTTCCGGAGCTCCTACAATGAGCAGTTCTTC
many | NA | TRBJ2-1 | TRBV5-1 | CASKFGLHNEQFF | TGCGCCAGCAAATTCGGACTCCACAATGAGCAGTTCTTC
NA | NA | TRBJ1-5 | TRBV7-9 | CASSLGSDNQPQHF | TGTGCCAGCAGCTTGGGTTCTGACAATCAGCCCCAGCATTTT
many | NA | TRBJ2-1 | TRBV29-1 | CSVEALNNEQFF | TGCAGCGTTGAAGCCCTGAACAATGAGCAGTTCTTC
many | TRBD2 | TRBJ2-1 | TRBV10-2 | CASSEFDAGGEQFF | TGCGCCAGCAGTGAGTTTGATGCGGGAGGGGAGCAGTTCTTC
many | TRBD2 | TRBJ2-1 | TRBV29-1 | CSVEDLTPRLAGVGYNEQFF | TGCAGCGTTGAAGATCTAACCCCTCGACTAGCGGGAGTGGGTTACAATGAGCAGTTCTTC
many | NA | TRBJ2-4 | TRBV11-2 | CASSSLKARAKNIQYF | TGTGCCAGCAGCTCCCTGAAGGCCAGAGCCAAAAACATTCAGTACTTC
few | NA | TRBJ1-2 | TRBV18 | CASSPPSQGRYGYTF | TGTGCCAGCTCACCACCATCCCAAGGTCGTTATGGCTACACCTTC
few | NA | TRBJ2-2 | TRBV11-2 | CASSLDLWDWTNTGELFF | TGTGCCAGCAGCTTAGATCTTTGGGACTGGACGAACACCGGGGAGCTGTTTTTT
few | NA | TRBJ2-7 | TRBV20-1 | CSATPGTATYEQYF | TGCAGTGCTACCCCCGGGACGGCAACCTACGAGCAGTACTTC
NA | NA | TRBJ1-5 | TRBV6-1 | CASTQRRVGQPQHF | TGTGCCAGCACCCAACGCAGGGTCGGACAGCCCCAGCATTTT
many | NA | TRBJ2-7 | TRBV5-1 | CASSLIGSSYEQYF | TGCGCCAGCAGCTTGATCGGGAGCTCCTACGAGCAGTACTTC
many | NA | TRBJ2-5 | TRBV5-1 | CASSRRDTQETQYF | TGCGCCAGCAGCCGCCGGGACACCCAAGAGACCCAGTACTTC
many | NA | TRBJ2-1 | TRBV4-1 | CASSQLTSEQFF | TGCGCCAGCAGCCAACTGACAAGTGAGCAGTTCTTC
few | TRBD2 | TRBJ2-7 | TRBV7-9 | CASSEGSGSYEQYF | TGTGCCAGCAGCGAAGGTAGCGGGTCCTACGAGCAGTACTTC
many | NA | TRBJ1-1 | TRBV12-3/TRBV12-4 | CASSPGGGAFF | TGTGCCAGCAGTCCCGGGGGAGGAGCTTTCTTT
many | NA | TRBJ2-6 | TRBV29-1 | CSVLGASGANVLTF | TGCAGCGTTTTGGGGGCTTCTGGGGCCAACGTCCTGACTTTC
many | NA | TRBJ2-7 | TRBV24-1 | CATSDSVDGKVYEQYF | TGTGCCACCAGTGATTCGGTAGACGGGAAGGTATACGAGCAGTACTTC
many | NA | TRBJ1-1 | TRBV7-8 | CASIPRRGGTENTEAFF | TGTGCCAGCATCCCCCGCCGCGGGGGCACGGAAAACACTGAAGCTTTCTTT
many | TRBD1 | TRBJ2-7 | TRBV20-1 | CSARDPGQANSFYEQYF | TGCAGTGCTAGAGATCCGGGACAGGCCAACTCTTTCTACGAGCAGTACTTC
many | NA | TRBJ2-1 | TRBV12-3/TRBV12-4 | CASSSGTDDNEQFF | TGTGCCAGCAGTTCCGGGACCGACGACAATGAGCAGTTCTTC
many | NA | TRBJ1-3 | TRBV12-3/TRBV12-4 | CASNPQGGGNTIYF | TGTGCCAGCAACCCACAGGGTGGGGGAAACACCATATATTTT
many | NA | TRBJ2-3 | TRBV5-1 | CASSLGYGPGTDTQYF | TGCGCCAGCAGCTTGGGCTACGGCCCGGGCACAGATACGCAGTATTTT
few | TRBD2 | TRBJ2-1 | TRBV20-1 | CSAPGAGGRGNEQFF | TGCAGTGCCCCGGGGGCGGGAGGGCGAGGCAATGAGCAGTTCTTC
many | NA | TRBJ1-1 | TRBV9 | CASSVETHGREAFF | TGTGCCAGCAGCGTAGAGACCCATGGGAGGGAAGCTTTCTTT
NA | NA | TRBJ2-7 | TRBV6-5 | CASSYRPGENYEQYF | TGTGCCAGCAGTTACAGGCCGGGAGAGAACTACGAGCAGTACTTC
many | TRBD1 | TRBJ2-7 | TRBV5-1 | CASSPRQGSYEQYF | TGTGCCAGCTCGCCCCGACAGGGATCATACGAGCAGTACTTC
many | NA | TRBJ2-5 | TRBV4-1 | CASRGIGLGETQYF | TGCGCCAGCAGGGGGATAGGGTTGGGGGAGACCCAGTACTTC
NA | TRBD1 | TRBJ1-1 | TRBV5-4 | CASRAGTGVGNTEAFF | TGTGCCAGCAGGGCCGGGACAGGGGTAGGGAACACTGAAGCTTTCTTT
few | NA | TRBJ1-6 | TRBV12-3/TRBV12-4 | CASSFGRGGSPLHF | TGTGCCAGCAGTTTTGGCAGGGGCGGTTCACCCCTCCACTTT
many | TRBD1 | TRBJ2-7 | TRBV7-9 | CASSLVYGTGSSYEQYF | TGTGCCAGCAGCTTAGTTTATGGGACAGGGAGCTCCTACGAGCAGTACTTC
few | NA | TRBJ1-4 | TRBV6-5 | CASSYDRGLQTNEKLFF | TGTGCCAGCAGTTACGATAGGGGATTACAGACTAATGAAAAACTGTTTTTT
many | NA | TRBJ1-3 | TRBV12-3/TRBV12-4 | CASSLRNSGNTIYF | TGTGCCAGCAGTTTGAGGAATTCTGGAAACACCATATATTTT
many | NA | TRBJ2-7 | TRBV5-6 | CASSPYSYYEQYF | TGTGCCAGCAGCCCGTACAGTTACTACGAGCAGTACTTC
many | TRBD2 | TRBJ2-1 | TRBV7-9 | CASSSGTSRDNEQFF | TGTGCCAGCAGCTCTGGGACTAGCAGGGACAATGAGCAGTTCTTC
many | NA | TRBJ2-5 | TRBV20-1 | CSARDAPGAYQETQYF | TGCAGTGCTAGAGACGCCCCAGGGGCGTACCAAGAGACCCAGTACTTC
many | TRBD2 | TRBJ2-1 | TRBV20-1 | CSARGSGSLDEQFF | TGCAGTGCCAGAGGGAGCGGGAGCCTCGATGAGCAGTTCTTC
many | TRBD1 | TRBJ1-1 | TRBV11-1 | CASSLGPGTGKTFF | TGTGCCAGCAGCTTAGGGCCTGGGACAGGGAAAACTTTCTTT
NA | TRBD1 | TRBJ1-5 | TRBV12-3/TRBV12-4 | CASSWRGQGFGNQPQHF | TGTGCCAGCAGTTGGAGGGGGCAGGGGTTCGGCAATCAGCCCCAGCATTTT
few | NA | TRBJ2-2 | TRBV20-1 | CSAAPPPGENTGELFF | TGCAGTGCTGCACCTCCCCCAGGCGAGAACACCGGGGAGCTGTTTTTT
many | NA | TRBJ2-1 | TRBV11-2 | CASSLFGPSSYNEQFF | TGTGCCAGCAGCTTATTTGGGCCGAGCTCCTACAATGAGCAGTTCTTC
many | NA | TRBJ1-4 | TRBV4-1 | CASSQDRGRGEKLFF | TGCGCCAGCAGCCAAGATCGAGGGCGGGGTGAAAAACTGTTTTTT
many | NA | TRBJ1-1 | TRBV27 | CASSLSSSGTEAFF | TGTGCCAGCAGTTTATCGTCCTCGGGTACTGAAGCTTTCTTT
few | NA | TRBJ1-5 | TRBV2 | CASSDQPTGNQPQHF | TGTGCCAGCAGTGATCAGCCCACCGGGAATCAGCCCCAGCATTTT